Presented here are 10 T cell receptor beta chains from one specimen sequenced in a study of tumor-infiltrating lymphocytes in oesophageal squamous cell carcinoma. TCRdb re-called the PCR reads through MiXCR, storing one row per CDR3 protein. This table holds nearly 20,000 distinct CDR3 sequences, 35% to 45% found once. Source material: esophageal tumor tissue. The origin of the receptors is a male donor with esophageal squamous cell carcinoma.

This clonotype turned up a few times. A read error may produce the germline difference seen at one junction end. The chain combines TRBV7-2 with TRBJ2-3; no definite D call. The germline V gene encodes CDR1 SGHTA and CDR2 FQGNSA. The CDR3 spans 14 residues. The DNA of the CDR3 is TGTGCCAGCAGCTTAGATGGTAGCAGAGATACGCAGTATTTT. The encoded protein is CASSLDGSRDTQYF.

Of note for this clonotype: Just one base apart from a much larger clone, this may be a read error. The chain links TRBV27 to TRBJ2-1; D is possibly TRBD2 (6 bases). The length of the CDR3 is 14 residues. Trimming stripped 4 bases from V and 10 bases from J, with 17 bases between. Germline CDR1 and CDR2: MNHEY and SMNVEV (reference sequence). DNA of the CDR3: TGTGCCAGCAGTTCGGGGACTCGCTCCTACGAGCAGTTCTTC. Translation: CASSSGTRSYEQFF.

A remark on this clonotype: A read error may produce the germline difference seen at one junction end. The chain is built from TRBV7-7 and TRBJ2-7, with TRBD1 matching 7 bases. The CDR3 loop spans 13 amino acids. Germline V lookup: CDR1 SSHAT, CDR2 FNYEAQ (reference sequence). The CDR3 loop reads CAGRLNRGVEQYF. The CDR3 coding sequence is TGTGCCGGCAGGTTAAACAGGGGCGTGGAGCAGTACTTC.

V usage is TRBV15 and J usage is TRBJ1-5; D not certain. Germline V gene sequence: CDR1 LNHNV, CDR2 YYDKDF (reference sequence). This CDR3 contains 14 residues. With 0 bases removed from V and 6 bases from J, the gap between germline ends came to 9 bases. The DNA of the CDR3 is TGTGCCACCAGCAGAGATCGCGGGGTTCAGCCCCAGCATTTT. The encoded protein is CATSRDRGVQPQHF.

The chain is built from TRBV4-1 and TRBJ2-4; no clear D gene. The J call is uncertain, as TRBJ2-7 better fits the DNA end. The CDR3 contains 14 residues. CDR1 and CDR2 (germline): MGHRA, YSYEKL. DNA of the CDR3: TGCGCCAGCAGCCAAGCCCTCGGTTCCTACGAGCAGTACGTC. Translating gives CASSQALGSYEQYV.

The chain links TRBV27 to TRBJ2-1; 8 nucleotides align to TRBD1. V lost 6 bases and J lost 3; bases outside the gene matches: 16. The CDR3 consists of 18 residues. Germline values: CDR1 MNHEY, CDR2 SMNVEV (reference sequence). The CDR3 loop reads CASRTGTGVHPRYNEQFF. The CDR3 DNA reads TGTGCCAGCAGGACCGGGACAGGAGTCCATCCCCGCTACAATGAGCAGTTCTTC.

This clonotype was seen more than once but under ten times. The rearrangement joins TRBV4-3 to TRBJ1-6; tentative D call: TRBD1 (6 bases). The CDR3 is 14 amino acids. Germline V lookup: CDR1 LGHNA, CDR2 YSLEER. V was clipped by 2 bases and J by 10 bases, with 12 bases between them. The CDR3 region is CASSQITGSSPLHF. The CDR3 DNA reads as TGCGCCAGCAGCCAAATCACAGGGTCCTCACCCCTCCACTTT.

Worth noting for this clonotype: Here the CDR3 omits its conserved ending phenylalanine or tryptophan, so a read error is the likely source. The DNA is omitted, as the CDR3 cannot be located on it reliably, and the CDR3 follows TCRdb's listing. The chain is built from TRBV7-2 and TRBJ2-5; the table's D call TRBD1 went unverified against the DNA. The germline gives CDR1 SGHTA, CDR2 FQGNSA. The CDR3 length is 16 residues, termini included. CDR3 region: CASSTDRQSYEQYFGS.

This clonotype was recorded at least ten times. The rearrangement uses TRBV28 and TRBJ1-3; the D gene is possibly TRBD1 (5 bases). CDR3 length: 15 residues. Trimming pared 4 bases from V and 0 bases from J, leaving 10 bases between. Germline CDR1 MDHEN, CDR2 SYDVKM. The CDR3 DNA follows: TGTGCCAGCAGTTCACCGGGACTCTCTGGAAACACCATATATTTT. It specifies CASSSPGLSGNTIYF.

V is TRBV28 and J is TRBJ2-5, with TRBD1 matching over 8 bases. The DNA end is a closer match to TRBJ1-1, so the J assignment may be wrong. CDR3 length equals 11 residues. The germline gives CDR1 MDHEN, CDR2 SYDVKM. The CDR3 DNA reads TGTGCCATCGATGGACAGGGATACGCTTTCTTT. It yields the protein CAIDGQGYAFF.